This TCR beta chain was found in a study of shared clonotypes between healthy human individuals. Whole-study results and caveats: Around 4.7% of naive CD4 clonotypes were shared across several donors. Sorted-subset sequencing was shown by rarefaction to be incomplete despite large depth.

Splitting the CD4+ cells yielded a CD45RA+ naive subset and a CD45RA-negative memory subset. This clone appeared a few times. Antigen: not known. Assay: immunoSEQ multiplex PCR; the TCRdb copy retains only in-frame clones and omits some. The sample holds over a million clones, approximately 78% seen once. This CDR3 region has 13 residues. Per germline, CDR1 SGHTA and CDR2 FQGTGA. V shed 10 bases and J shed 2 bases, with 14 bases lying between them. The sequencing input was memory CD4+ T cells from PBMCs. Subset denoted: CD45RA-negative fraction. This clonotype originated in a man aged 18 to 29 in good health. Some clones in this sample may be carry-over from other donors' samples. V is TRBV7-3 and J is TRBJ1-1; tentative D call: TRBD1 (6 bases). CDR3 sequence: CANSRGQNTEAFF. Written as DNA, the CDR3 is TGTGCCAACTCCCGGGGGCAAAACACTGAAGCTTTCTTT.